The 10 T cell receptor beta chains reported below all come from one sample, sequenced in a study of regulatory T cells in long-lasting Graves disease. Time point reported: persistent/refractory GD, antithyroid drugs over 5 years with positive TRAb. The TCR library was made from RNA that had been extracted from PBMCs in TRIzol. CDR3 regions were amplified by Arm-PCR using iRepertoire HTBI primers to build TCR beta libraries. TCRdb reprocessed the multiplex PCR reads with MiXCR, giving one entry per CDR3 protein. The sample yields more than 300,000 distinct CDR3 sequences, about 19% seen once. Sample: peripheral blood mononuclear cells (PBMCs), taken when the disease was refractory, from a patient treated with antithyroid drugs. These receptors all come from a female donor with Graves disease.

The chain joins TRBV28 to TRBJ1-6; maybe TRBD1 (5 bases). The CDR3 sequence is 14 residues long. Between the trimmed V and J ends, which lost 5 bases and 7 bases, there was a span of 12 bases. Germline V CDR1 and CDR2: MDHEN, SYDVKM. The DNA for the CDR3 is TGTGCCAGCAGTGGGGACGGAGGAAATTCACCCCTCCACTTT. The encoded protein is CASSGDGGNSPLHF.

This clonotype was picked up many times. The chain is built from TRBV28 and TRBJ2-7; maybe TRBD2 (6 bases). Trimming shortened V by 3 bases and J by 6 bases, and 18 bases separated the two germline ends. The CDR3 consists of 15 residues. Germline-derived CDR1 and CDR2 are MDHEN and SYDVKM. The chain's CDR3 is CASSFVSIAAGEQYF. Here the CDR3 DNA reads TGTGCCAGCAGTTTTGTGTCTATAGCAGCGGGCGAGCAGTACTTC.

The table lists this clonotype with a few counts. The rearrangement links TRBV28 to TRBJ2-5, with 10 nucleotides matching TRBD2. The last part of the DNA fits TRBJ2-1 better; the J call may be wrong. CDR3 length: 16 amino acids. Germline V gene data show CDR1 as MDHEN and CDR2 as SYDVKM. CDR3 sequence reads: CASSLIAGGSYNEQFF. Written as DNA, the CDR3 is TGTGCCAGCAGCCTAATAGCGGGAGGTTCGTACAATGAGCAGTTCTTC.

This clonotype was observed at least ten times. The CDR3 protein is CASRVLHSSYEQYF. Written as DNA, the CDR3 is TGTGCCAGCAGGGTATTACATAGCTCCTACGAGCAGTACTTC. The V and J genes are TRBV7-2 and TRBJ2-7; D unresolved. Trimming stripped 6 bases from V and 0 bases from J, with 12 bases between. The CDR3 has 14 amino acids. Germline-derived CDR1 and CDR2 are SGHTA and FQGNSA.

CDR3 loop: CAISEWGIYGYTF. The DNA of the CDR3 is TGTGCCATCAGTGAATGGGGCATATATGGCTACACCTTC. V gene TRBV10-3 combines with J gene TRBJ1-2; D may be TRBD1 (5 bases). V dropped 3 bases and J dropped 5 bases, with 10 bases sitting between them. The CDR3 length is 13 residues. The V gene's germline CDR1 is ENHRY and CDR2 SYGVKD.

This clonotype has just a few counts. The V call is TRBV18, the J call TRBJ2-7; 13 nucleotides line up with TRBD2. The CDR3 loop spans 16 amino acids. Germline CDR1 and CDR2: KGHSH and LQKENI. V dropped 2 bases and J dropped 4; count of bases not matched to a gene: 5. CDR3 nucleotide sequence: TGTGCCAGCTCACCATTACGGACTAGCGGGAGTTACGAGCAGTACTTC. As protein: CASSPLRTSGSYEQYF.

This clonotype was found many times. The gene calls are TRBV20-1 and TRBJ1-5, with a possible D match to TRBD1 (6 bases). With 0 bases removed from V and 6 bases from J, the gap between germline ends came to 12 bases. The V gene's germline CDR1 is DFQATT and CDR2 SNEGSKA (reference sequence). The CDR3 runs 14 residues. The CDR3 sequence is CSARDPGGTQPQHF. DNA for the CDR3: TGCAGTGCTAGAGATCCCGGGGGCACTCAGCCCCAGCATTTT.

This clonotype was seen repeatedly, ten times or more. The CDR3: CASSFQGGGYGYTF. CDR3 DNA sequence: TGTGCCAGCAGTTTCCAGGGCGGTGGCTATGGCTACACCTTC. The chain carries TRBV28 and TRBJ1-2, with TRBD1 as a possible D gene (5 bases). Germline V gene lookup returns CDR1 MDHEN and CDR2 SYDVKM. This CDR3 spans 14 amino acids. V lost 3 bases and J lost 4, with 12 bases in between.

V is TRBV12-3 or TRBV12-4 and J is TRBJ2-6, with 9 bases aligning to TRBD1. V lost 7 bases and J lost 2; bases outside the gene matches: 9. The CDR3 consists of 17 residues. CDR3 residues: CASTPGTGSPGANVLTF. The CDR3 nucleotides are TGTGCCAGCACTCCCGGGACAGGGTCCCCTGGGGCCAACGTCCTGACTTTC.

This clonotype appeared many times. The chain has TRBV20-1 and TRBJ2-5; possibly TRBD2 for D (6 bases). The V and J ends lost 0 bases and 5 bases respectively, with 19 bases between them. CDR3 length equals 16 residues. CDR1 and CDR2 from the germline V gene are DFQATT and SNEGSKA (reference sequence). As DNA, the CDR3 is TGCAGTGCTAGAGACCCCGATACGGGAGTAAGGGAGACCCAGTACTTC. It is translated as CSARDPDTGVRETQYF.